This record covers a single T cell receptor (beta chain). The antigen remains undetermined. This entry comes from a study of cytomegalovirus exposure and HLA in healthy donors. Study-level findings and limits: Prior analysis indicated that the majority of TCR beta V segments exhibited productivity approximately 87% or approximately 30% of the time. Later analysis identified 17,000 or so TCR beta sequences associated with HLA alleles, using a false discovery rate threshold of 0.05. The authors reported that TCR beta sequences could predict HLA-A and HLA-B alleles. These predictions were accurate for most subjects in the first cohort.

The PCR made use of 60 Vbeta and 13 Jbeta primers. The method was immunoSEQ multiplex PCR; TCRdb's version includes in-frame clones alone and lacks a portion of them. Of roughly 90,000 clones in the sample, 80% are singletons; the top ten hold approximately 2%. With 6 bases clipped from V and 7 bases from J, the junction kept 9 bases outside the gene matches. In germline, CDR1 is MNHNS, CDR2 SASEGT. CDR3 size: 14 residues. The sequence was collected from a man between 18 and 29 years old in good health and CMV-seronegative. The genes are TRBV6-1 and TRBJ1-1, with TRBD1 identical over 9 bases. Sequencing was carried out using PBMCs. Written as DNA, the CDR3 is TGTGCCAGCAGGTCCCGGGACAGGGCTAGTGAAGCTTTCTTT. Amino acid sequence: CASRSRDRASEAFF.